Each of the 20 T cell receptor beta chains below was sequenced from the same sample in a study of CD8+CD57+ T cells in acquired aplastic anemia. In patients chosen for sequencing, flow cytometry had shown CD8+CD57+ cell expansion. Genomic DNA acted as the template from which TCR beta VDJ combination and CDR3 sequence profiling were carried out. One entry per CDR3 protein, called by TCRdb with MiXCR from the reads. The data contain some 200,000 distinct CDR3 sequences, around 48% of them singletons. Sequencing input: sorted CD4+, CD8+, or CD8+CD57+ T cells (not recorded which) from PBMCs. These receptors all stem from a human donor with aplastic anemia.

This chain connects TRBV7-8 to TRBJ2-5; 8 nucleotides align to TRBD2. CDR1 and CDR2 from the germline V gene are SGHVS and FQNEAQ. V lost 6 bases to trimming and J lost 1 base; unmatched junction nucleotides: 7. The CDR3 is made up of 15 amino acids. CDR3 in amino acids: CASSYGGAIQETQYF. The CDR3 nucleotides read TGTGCCAGCAGTTACGGGGGGGCCATCCAAGAGACCCAGTACTTC.

This chain links TRBV2 with TRBJ1-1; D unclear. Per the germline V gene, CDR1 is SNHLY and CDR2 is FYNNEI. Trimming removed 2 bases from V and 4 bases from J, with 5 bases in between. The CDR3 runs 12 residues. In nucleotides, the CDR3 is TGTGCCAGCAGTGAAATGGGCACTGAAGCTTTCTTT. Translating gives CASSEMGTEAFF.

The table lists this clonotype with a few counts. The V and J genes are TRBV10-3 and TRBJ2-1; 7 bases align to TRBD2. Germline CDR1 is ENHRY and CDR2 is SYGVKD. Trimming cost V 3 bases and J 8 bases; bases outside gene matches: 4. The CDR3 covers 13 residues. For the CDR3, the DNA is TGTGCCATCAGTGAAGGACTAGAAGATGAGCAGTTCTTC. It codes for CAISEGLEDEQFF.

The sample holds many counts of this clonotype. The rearrangement joins TRBV5-1 to TRBJ2-5; 10 bases map to TRBD1. The CDR3 extends over 14 amino acids. Germline CDR1 and CDR2: SGHRS and YFSETQ. V dropped 3 bases and J dropped 6; count of bases not matched to a gene: 5. The DNA for the CDR3 is TGCGCCAGCAGCTCAGGACAGGGGGGACAGACCCAGTACTTC. Translated: CASSSGQGGQTQYF.

V is TRBV7-6 and J is TRBJ1-6; 9 bases map to TRBD1. Trimming cost V 9 bases and J 7 bases; bases outside gene matches: 10. The CDR3 has 15 amino acids. From germline, CDR1 is SGHVS and CDR2 FNYEAQ. The CDR3 loop is CASSPRQGGNSPLHF. The CDR3 DNA reads TGTGCCAGTAGCCCCAGACAGGGGGGGAATTCACCCCTCCACTTT.

This clonotype appeared many times. The rearrangement joins TRBV20-1 to TRBJ2-7; no reliable D call. CDR3 length: 14 amino acids. Germline V CDR1 and CDR2: DFQATT, SNEGSKA (reference sequence). The V and J ends lost 0 bases and 6 bases respectively, with 15 bases between them. DNA for the CDR3: TGCAGTGCTAGAGATCTTCTCCGGACGGGCGAGCAGTACTTC. It specifies CSARDLLRTGEQYF.

Many counts were recorded for this clonotype. V and J are TRBV9 and TRBJ2-7; 9 bases line up with TRBD2. Germline CDR1 and CDR2: SGDLS and YYNGEE. V dropped 1 base and J dropped 7; count of bases not matched to a gene: 3. The CDR3 is 13 residues long. This chain's CDR3 is CASSVTLAGEQYF. The DNA for the CDR3 is TGTGCCAGCAGCGTAACGCTAGCGGGAGAGCAGTACTTC.

The chain has TRBV10-3 and TRBJ2-7; 9 nucleotides line up with TRBD1. This CDR3 is built from 14 residues. Germline lookup yields CDR1 ENHRY and CDR2 SYGVKD. The trim removed 7 bases at V and 2 bases at J, leaving 6 bases unmatched. The chain's CDR3 is CAITQGQGPYEQYF. In nucleotides, the CDR3 is TGTGCCATCACCCAGGGACAGGGACCCTACGAGCAGTACTTC.

This clonotype turned up a few times. The chain employs TRBV25-1 and TRBJ1-1; D perhaps matches TRBD1 (6 bases). V gave up 4 bases and J gave up 4 bases, with 10 bases separating them. Looked up from germline, CDR1 is MGHDK and CDR2 is SYGVNS. This CDR3 is 13 amino acids long. The CDR3 protein is CASSGSGVTEAFF. CDR3 DNA: TGTGCCAGCAGTGGTTCAGGGGTCACTGAAGCTTTCTTT.

This clonotype was seen only a few times. The chain couples TRBV29-1 to TRBJ2-1; D uncertain. The CDR3 is made up of 12 amino acids. Trimming left V 3 bases short and J 9 bases short, with 12 bases between. Germline V gene sequence: CDR1 SQVTM, CDR2 ANQGSEA. This CDR3 reads CSVDKATGEQFF. The CDR3 DNA sequence: TGCAGCGTTGATAAGGCTACTGGTGAGCAGTTCTTC.

V gene TRBV20-1 combines with J gene TRBJ2-1; 11 nucleotides line up with TRBD2. The CDR3 runs to 16 residues. V lost 1 base to trimming and J lost 7 bases; unmatched junction nucleotides: 9. In germline, CDR1 is DFQATT, CDR2 SNEGSKA (reference sequence). CDR3 nucleotides: TGCAGTGCTAGAGTGAGACTAGCGGGGACCTGGAATGAGCAGTTCTTC. Its protein is CSARVRLAGTWNEQFF.

A few counts support this clonotype. The chain combines TRBV10-3 with TRBJ2-7; TRBD2 matches at 10 bases. This CDR3 comprises 13 residues. Germline loops: CDR1 ENHRY, CDR2 SYGVKD. V gave up 6 bases and J gave up 2 bases; unmatched junction bases: 1. The CDR3 DNA follows: TGTGCCATCAGCCTAGCGGGGGCCTACGAGCAGTACTTC. Translated, it gives CAISLAGAYEQYF.

This clonotype came up many times. This chain connects TRBV4-2 to TRBJ2-3; D is ambiguous. V gave up 0 bases and J gave up 2 bases, with 9 bases separating them. The CDR3 has 15 amino acids. Germline V lookup: CDR1 LGHNA, CDR2 YNFKEQ. CDR3 nucleotide sequence: TGTGCCAGCAGCCAAGAGGCTCCGCCCACAGATACGCAGTATTTT. This translates into CASSQEAPPTDTQYF.

In this sample, this clonotype turned up many times. An end of the junction differs from the germline gene, which may be a read error. The chain carries TRBV5-4 and TRBJ2-1; 7 nucleotides match TRBD1. CDR1 is SGHNT and CDR2 is YYREEE in the germline V gene (reference sequence). This CDR3 comprises 13 residues. The CDR3 spells CASSLTGDRKSVF. In DNA form, the CDR3 reads TGTGCCAGCAGCCTAACCGGGGACAGAAAAAGTGTCTTC. Together with reference TRBV5-4 and TRBJ2-1, the CDR3 gives the full variable domain: ETGVTQSPTHLIKTRGQQVTLRCSSQSGHNTVSWYQQALGQGPQFIFQYYREEENGRGNFPPRFSGLQFPNYSSELNVNALELDDSALYLCASSLTGDRKSVFGPGTRLTVL.

The table lists this clonotype with a few counts. The CDR3 here is CATSRDDRGNQPQHF. The CDR3, as DNA: TGTGCCACCAGCAGAGACGATAGAGGCAATCAGCCCCAGCATTTT. The gene calls are TRBV15 and TRBJ1-5; D ambiguous. This CDR3 spans 15 amino acids. V dropped 0 bases and J dropped 2 bases, with 8 bases sitting between them. Germline CDR1 and CDR2: LNHNV and YYDKDF (reference sequence).

The sample holds many counts of this clonotype. The chain recombines TRBV19 with TRBJ1-6; D is uncertain. Trimming took 6 bases from V and 9 from J, leaving 18 bases between them. This CDR3 region has 15 residues. In germline, CDR1 is LNHDA, CDR2 SQIVND (reference sequence). CDR3 loop: CASRSDEALGSPLHF. The CDR3 DNA is TGTGCCAGTAGGTCCGACGAGGCCTTAGGTTCACCCCTCCACTTT.

This clonotype was recorded a few times. This may arise from a read error, as a much more abundant clone is one base away. This CDR3 is missing its conserved last phenylalanine or tryptophan, likely due to a read error. The rearrangement links TRBV14 to TRBJ1-2; 7 bases align to TRBD1. The germline V gene encodes CDR1 SGHDN and CDR2 FVKESK. The CDR3 has 14 residues. The trim removed 7 bases at V and 2 bases at J, leaving 7 bases unmatched. CDR3 sequence: CASTRQGTNYGYTL. Written as DNA, the CDR3 is TGTGCCAGCACCCGACAGGGCACCAACTATGGCTACACCCTC.

The chain employs TRBV29-1 and TRBJ2-2; a possible D gene is TRBD2 (5 bases). V lost 3 bases and J lost 1, with 6 bases in between. In germline, CDR1 is SQVTM, CDR2 ANQGSEA. The CDR3 has 13 residues. The CDR3 DNA reads as TGCAGCGTTGATGAGGGGAACACCGGGGAGCTGTTTTTT. Residues: CSVDEGNTGELFF.

V and J are TRBV19 and TRBJ2-2; D gene ambiguous. With 4 bases removed from V and 16 bases from J, the gap between germline ends came to 13 bases. This CDR3 has 11 residues. CDR1 is LNHDA, CDR2 SQIVND, per germline (reference sequence). CDR3 sequence: CASSNYWSAFF. Here the CDR3 DNA reads TGTGCCAGTAGTAACTACTGGAGCGCGTTTTTT.

The CDR3 nucleotides are TGTGCCAGCAGCCGCGGCGGGCTAGCGGGCGCAAAGGGGGCCTACGAGCAGTACTTC. Residues: CASSRGGLAGAKGAYEQYF. The V gene is TRBV3-1, the J gene TRBJ2-7; 8 bases line up with TRBD2. CDR3 size: 19 residues. CDR1 LGHDT and CDR2 YNNKEL come from the germline V gene (reference sequence). Germline trimming cut 4 bases from V and 2 bases from J; bases unmatched to any gene: 19.